Listed here are 15 T cell receptor beta chains from one sample, sequenced in a study of PD-1 blockade in classical Hodgkin lymphoma. The method was immunoSEQ multiplex PCR; TCRdb's version includes in-frame clones alone and lacks a portion of them. The sample consists of approximately 34,000 clones, 82% of them appearing once. Every one of the patients relapsed after autologous stem cell transplantation (brentuximab vedotin exposure was variable). The source material was peripheral blood mononuclear cells (PBMCs), sampled at baseline. Receptor source: a human donor with classical Hodgkin lymphoma.

The chain links TRBV9 to TRBJ2-3; the match to TRBD2 covers 8 bases. J lost 2 bases, V lost 2 bases, and 4 bases had no gene match. This CDR3 spans 15 amino acids. The V gene's germline CDR1 is SGDLS and CDR2 YYNGEE. The CDR3: CASSVRGVDTDTQYF. For the CDR3, the DNA is TGTGCCAGCAGCGTGCGGGGGGTCGACACAGATACGCAGTATTTT.

This clone was seen a single time. The rearrangement links TRBV28 to TRBJ2-5; D ambiguous. The CDR3 sequence is 14 residues long. Per germline, CDR1 MDHEN and CDR2 SYDVKM. V gave up 3 bases and J gave up 2 bases, with 10 bases separating them. CDR3 protein: CASSLAGAQETQYF. The CDR3 region has the DNA TGTGCCAGCAGTTTGGCAGGAGCTCAAGAGACCCAGTACTTC.

The V gene is TRBV6-5, the J gene TRBJ2-3; maybe TRBD2 (7 bases). Looked up from germline, CDR1 is MNHEY and CDR2 is SVGAGI. Trimming removed 2 bases from V and 4 bases from J, with 13 bases in between. The CDR3 loop spans 15 amino acids. This CDR3 reads CASSYTRGHADTQYF. The CDR3 DNA follows: TGTGCCAGCAGTTACACGCGGGGGCATGCAGATACGCAGTATTTT.

This chain connects TRBV11-2 to TRBJ1-1; D remains unclear. The germline V and J ends were trimmed by 0 bases and 6 bases, with 8 bases remaining between them. Per the germline V gene, CDR1 is SGHAT and CDR2 is FQNNGV. This CDR3 has 13 residues. CDR3 sequence reads: CASSLETGAEAFF. In DNA form, the CDR3 reads TGTGCCAGCAGCTTAGAAACCGGCGCTGAAGCTTTCTTT.

The rearrangement uses TRBV6-5 and TRBJ2-2; TRBD1 or TRBD2 may be the D gene (5 bases each). V lost 6 bases to trimming and J lost 6 bases, with 8 bases between them. The CDR3 has 12 amino acids. Germline-derived CDR1 and CDR2 are MNHEY and SVGAGI. The CDR3 protein is CASRGTAGELFF. Here the CDR3 DNA reads TGTGCCAGCAGGGGGACGGCCGGGGAGCTGTTTTTT.

The chain uses TRBV4-3 and TRBJ2-3; 9 bases agree with TRBD2. CDR1 and CDR2 (germline): LGHNA, YSLEER. The CDR3 consists of 15 residues. The V segment lost 2 bases and the J segment 5 bases; nucleotides outside the gene matches: 5. CDR3 residues: CASSQRLAAEDTQYF. The CDR3 DNA follows: TGCGCCAGCAGCCAACGACTAGCGGCCGAAGATACGCAGTATTTT.

This chain uses TRBV5-1 with TRBJ2-3; TRBD2 agrees at 8 bases. CDR1 and CDR2 from the germline V gene are SGHRS and YFSETQ. J gave up 5 bases and V 0 bases, and 8 bases lay outside the gene matches. CDR3 length: 16 residues. The CDR3 here is CASSLAAAGGGDTQYF. CDR3 bases: TGCGCCAGCAGCTTGGCCGCGGCGGGGGGCGGAGATACGCAGTATTTT.

The V and J genes are TRBV5-1 and TRBJ2-5; either TRBD1 or TRBD2 may fit D (5 bases each). The V end was cut by 4 bases, the J end by 5 bases, with 21 bases between. The germline gives CDR1 SGHRS, CDR2 YFSETQ. This CDR3 comprises 16 residues. CDR3 residues: CASSPGTTQEGETQYF. In DNA, the CDR3 is TGCGCCAGCAGCCCTGGGACCACTCAGGAAGGGGAGACCCAGTACTTC.

This sequence joins TRBV5-1 and TRBJ2-6; D is unclear. The V gene's germline CDR1 is SGHRS and CDR2 YFSETQ. Trimming stripped 2 bases from V and 0 bases from J, with 21 bases between. This CDR3 has 20 residues. The CDR3 sequence: CASSFFPLSGFYSGANVLTF. The CDR3 DNA reads as TGCGCCAGCAGCTTCTTTCCCCTTTCCGGGTTCTACTCTGGGGCCAACGTCCTGACTTTC. The full variable domain, in which reference TRBV5-1 and TRBJ2-6 provide the parts outside the CDR3, is KAGVTQTPRYLIKTRGQQVTLSCSPISGHRSVSWYQQTPGQGLQFLFEYFSETQRNKGNFPGRFSGRQFSNSRSEMNVSTLELGDSALYLCASSFFPLSGFYSGANVLTFGAGSRLTVL.

J is TRBJ2-3 and V is TRBV7-9, with TRBD2 matching 7 bases. V lost 3 bases and J lost 2; bases outside the gene matches: 5. The CDR3 contains 15 residues. CDR1 is SEHNR, CDR2 FQNEAQ, per germline (reference sequence). CDR3 sequence: CASSFQAGNTDTQYF. The DNA of the CDR3 is TGTGCCAGCAGCTTCCAAGCGGGGAACACAGATACGCAGTATTTT.

V is TRBV10-3 and J is TRBJ2-7; D is possibly TRBD1 (6 bases). Germline CDR1 reads ENHRY; CDR2 reads SYGVKD. The CDR3 extends over 14 amino acids. V dropped 6 bases and J dropped 6 bases, with 18 bases sitting between them. The CDR3 sequence is CAIRKDSPGGEQYF. CDR3 sequence (DNA): TGTGCCATCAGAAAGGACAGTCCGGGCGGCGAGCAGTACTTC.

The chain uses TRBV7-6 and TRBJ2-1; possibly TRBD1 or TRBD2 for D (5 bases each). There are 14 residues in the CDR3. CDR1 is SGHVS and CDR2 is FNYEAQ in the germline V gene. Deletions cut 1 base from V and 9 bases from J, with 13 bases between. CDR3 nucleotide sequence: TGTGCCAGCAGCTTAGTTGTGAGTGGGGGTGAGCAGTTCTTC. It encodes CASSLVVSGGEQFF. Looking up the rest from reference TRBV7-6 and TRBJ2-1 gives the full variable domain: GAGVSQSPRYKVTKRGQDVALRCDPISGHVSLYWYRQALGQGPEFLTYFNYEAQQDKSGLPNDRFSAERPEGSISTLTIQRTEQRDSAMYRCASSLVVSGGEQFFGPGTRLTVL.

This clone occurred once. V gene TRBV11-1 combines with J gene TRBJ2-1; D might be TRBD2 (6 bases). V was shortened by 3 bases and J by 1 base, with 10 bases between the two germline ends. The CDR3 extends over 15 amino acids. Germline V gene sequence: CDR1 SGHAT, CDR2 FQDESV (reference sequence). CDR3 bases: TGTGCCAGCAGCTTGGGCGGGGTATCCTACAATGAGCAGTTCTTC. Amino acid sequence: CASSLGGVSYNEQFF.

The CDR3 nucleotides are TGTGCCAGCAGTTTACGCAGGGCTGGAAACACCATATATTTT. Protein sequence: CASSLRRAGNTIYF. The J gene is TRBJ1-3, the V gene TRBV28, with D possibly being TRBD1 (5 bases). V was cut by 2 bases and J by 2 bases, with 7 bases left in between. This CDR3 contains 14 residues. The germline gives CDR1 MDHEN, CDR2 SYDVKM.

This sequence joins TRBV7-8 and TRBJ1-1, with 7 positions matching TRBD1. Germline values: CDR1 SGHVS, CDR2 FQNEAQ. The CDR3 length is 15 residues. Losses at the gene ends were 3 bases for V and 7 bases for J; bases not matched to a gene: 11. This CDR3 reads CASSFGQDSLDEAFF. CDR3 sequence (DNA): TGTGCCAGCAGCTTTGGACAGGATTCTCTGGATGAAGCTTTCTTT.